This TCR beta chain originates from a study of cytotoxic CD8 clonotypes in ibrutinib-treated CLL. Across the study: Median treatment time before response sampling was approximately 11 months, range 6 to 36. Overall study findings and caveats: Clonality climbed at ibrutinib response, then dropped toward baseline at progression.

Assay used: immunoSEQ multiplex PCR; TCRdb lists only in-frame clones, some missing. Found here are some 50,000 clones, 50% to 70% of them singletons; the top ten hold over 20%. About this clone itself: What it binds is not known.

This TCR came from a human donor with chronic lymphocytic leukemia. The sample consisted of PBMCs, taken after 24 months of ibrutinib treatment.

CDR3 in DNA: TGTGCCAGCAGTTACCCTTCCGAGAGTCGGATTCAGTACTTC. Translated, it gives CASSYPSESRIQYF. This chain joins TRBV6-6 and TRBJ2-4, with D unresolved. The CDR3 has 14 amino acids. The V end lost 2 bases, the J end lost 10 bases, and 15 bases lay between the germline ends. Germline V CDR1 and CDR2: MNHNY, SVGAGI (reference sequence).